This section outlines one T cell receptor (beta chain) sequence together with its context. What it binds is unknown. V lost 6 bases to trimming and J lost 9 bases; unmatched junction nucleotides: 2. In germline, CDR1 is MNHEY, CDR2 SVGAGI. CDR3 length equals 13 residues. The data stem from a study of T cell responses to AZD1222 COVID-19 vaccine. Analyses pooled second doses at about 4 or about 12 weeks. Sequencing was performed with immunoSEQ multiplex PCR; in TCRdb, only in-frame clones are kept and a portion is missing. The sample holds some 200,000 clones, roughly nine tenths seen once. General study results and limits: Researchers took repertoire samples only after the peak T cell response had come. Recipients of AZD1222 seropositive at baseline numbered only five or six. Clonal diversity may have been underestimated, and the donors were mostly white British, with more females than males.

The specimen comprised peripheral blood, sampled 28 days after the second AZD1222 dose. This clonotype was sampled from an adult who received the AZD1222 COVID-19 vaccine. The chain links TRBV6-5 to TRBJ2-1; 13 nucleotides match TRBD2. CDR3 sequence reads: CASSRLAGGEQFF. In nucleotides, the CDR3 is TGTGCCAGCAGCAGACTAGCGGGAGGTGAGCAGTTCTTC.